This note documents a single T cell receptor beta chain sequence. From germline, CDR1 is SGHVS and CDR2 FNYEAQ. The CDR3 extends over 12 amino acids. The V and J ends lost 5 bases and 0 bases respectively, with 4 bases between them. The study counted Cohort 3 donors as recovered given two negative PCRs, clearance, or symptom resolution. The data originate from a study of blood T cell repertoires in COVID-19. In the study overall: COVID-19 samples, acute and convalescent, were from the United States, Italy and Spain.

In the study's own analysis: Using reference gene primer amplification, nucleated cell counts were estimated. Sequenced by immunoSEQ multiplex PCR; TCRdb stores in-frame clones only, minus some. That table is the source of V, J and clone size, and D and trimming were worked out from the DNA. The sample includes a few hundred thousand clones, more than 75% of them seen just once. This clonotype originated in a woman under 40 who had recovered from COVID-19. The chain recombines TRBV7-6 with TRBJ2-5; D is unresolved. The sample comprised PBMCs or T cells enriched from blood (not recorded which). CDR3 bases: TGTGCCAGCAGCCCAAACCAAGAGACCCAGTACTTC. Translating it yields CASSPNQETQYF.